The 32 T cell receptor beta chains in this list originate from one sample, sequenced in a study of T cells in Graves' hyperthyroidism and ophthalmopathy. Amplified TCR beta CDR3 regions derived from RNA transcripts. In the first-round RT-PCR of the TCR CDR3, the HTBI primer set was used. TCRdb itself ran the multiplex PCR reads through MiXCR, one entry per CDR3 protein. Found here are around 350,000 distinct CDR3 sequences, roughly 15% of them singletons; the top ten hold under 25%. The specimen was blood. These receptors all stem from a woman in her fifties or sixties with Graves' ophthalmopathy.

This clonotype came up many times. V usage is TRBV28 and J usage is TRBJ2-3, with TRBD2 matching over 7 bases. V shed 4 bases and J 4 bases; nucleotides not matched to a gene: 14. The CDR3 consists of 17 residues. CDR1 is MDHEN and CDR2 is SYDVKM in the germline V gene. CDR3 nucleotide sequence: TGTGCCAGCAGTTCCATCCGGGGAGGGAGGGCAGCAGATACGCAGTATTTT. This codes for CASSSIRGGRAADTQYF.

This clonotype came up many times. The chain is built from TRBV28 and TRBJ1-2, with 9 bases identical to TRBD1. There are 15 residues in the CDR3. V shed 4 bases, J shed 4 bases, and the junction held 7 bases outside the gene matches. Germline values: CDR1 MDHEN, CDR2 SYDVKM. CDR3: CASSSQGTGLYGYTF. The CDR3 DNA follows: TGTGCCAGCAGTTCTCAAGGGACAGGGCTCTATGGCTACACCTTC.

The table lists this clonotype with many counts. CDR3 amino acids: CSALGQSAGEQFF. In DNA, the CDR3 is TGCAGCGCGCTGGGACAGTCGGCCGGTGAGCAGTTCTTC. The chain employs TRBV20-1 and TRBJ2-1, with TRBD1 identical over 7 bases. Germline-derived CDR1 and CDR2 are DFQATT and SNEGSKA (reference sequence). This CDR3 region has 13 residues.

At least ten counts were recorded for this clonotype. J is TRBJ2-3 and V is TRBV5-1; D may match TRBD1 or TRBD2 (6 bases each). Trimming stripped 9 bases from V and 4 bases from J, with 15 bases between. The CDR3 has 13 residues. Per the germline V gene, CDR1 is SGHRS and CDR2 is YFSETQ. CDR3 in DNA: TGCGCCACCAAATACGGGGGCTCAGATACGCAGTATTTT. Protein product: CATKYGGSDTQYF.

This clonotype was observed a few times. The rearrangement joins TRBV6-1 to TRBJ1-2, with unresolved D. The CDR3 has 15 amino acids. The V end was cut by 6 bases, the J end by 4 bases, with 18 bases between. Germline V gives CDR1 MNHNS, CDR2 SASEGT. The CDR3 DNA follows: TGTGCCAGCAGGCGATCCCTTCAGGTTTTCTATGGCTACACCTTC. It translates to CASRRSLQVFYGYTF.

This clonotype was counted at least ten times. The chain carries TRBV20-1 and TRBJ2-3, with 8 bases lining up with TRBD2. Trimming removed 3 bases from V and 5 bases from J; junction bases left unmatched: 7. Germline V gene data show CDR1 as DFQATT and CDR2 as SNEGSKA (reference sequence). This CDR3 spans 14 amino acids. CDR3 amino acids: CSASSGGRGDTQYF. As DNA, the CDR3 is TGCAGTGCTAGCTCGGGAGGGCGAGGAGATACGCAGTATTTT.

J is TRBJ2-5 and V is TRBV7-3; no clear D gene. CDR3 length: 13 residues. The ends were cut back, 5 bases at V and 4 bases at J, with 11 bases in the middle. Germline V gene sequence: CDR1 SGHTA, CDR2 FQGTGA. Written as DNA, the CDR3 is TGTGCCAGCAGCCGAGAGCCCGGAGAGACCCAGTACTTC. This sequence encodes CASSREPGETQYF. Full variable domain (missing parts from reference TRBV7-3 and TRBJ2-5): GAGVSQTPSNKVTEKGKYVELRCDPISGHTALYWYRQSLGQGPEFLIYFQGTGAADDSGLPNDRFFAVRPEGSVSTLKIQRTERGDSAVYLCASSREPGETQYFGPGTRLLVL.

This clonotype was recorded at least ten times. The chain recombines TRBV7-8 with TRBJ2-3, with a possible D match to TRBD2 (5 bases). Trimming took 4 bases from V and 1 from J, leaving 9 bases between them. CDR3 length: 14 amino acids. The germline V gene has CDR1 SGHVS and CDR2 FQNEAQ. The CDR3, as DNA: TGTGCCAGCAGCTCAGGAGGCGGCACAGATACGCAGTATTTT. It codes for CASSSGGGTDTQYF.

The table lists this clonotype with a few counts. The CDR3 DNA is TGTGCCAGCAGCTTAGGCGGTTTGAGGACTAATGAAAAACTGTTTTTT. This gives the protein CASSLGGLRTNEKLFF. The V gene is TRBV7-9, the J gene TRBJ1-4; no definite D call. The CDR3 runs to 16 residues. Germline lookup yields CDR1 SEHNR and CDR2 FQNEAQ (reference sequence). V lost 1 base to trimming and J lost 2 bases, with 11 bases between them.

The J gene is TRBJ1-6, the V gene TRBV7-2; TRBD1 aligns across 9 bases. Per the germline V gene, CDR1 is SGHTA and CDR2 is FQGNSA. The CDR3 is 15 amino acids. V was pared by 1 base and J by 7 bases, with 2 bases of the junction left unmatched. This CDR3 is CASSLVGTGNSPLHF. In DNA, the CDR3 is TGTGCCAGCAGCTTAGTGGGGACAGGGAATTCACCCCTCCACTTT.

The table lists this clonotype with many counts. The chain has TRBV12-3 or TRBV12-4 and TRBJ1-5, with D possibly matching TRBD1 (6 bases). The CDR3 extends over 14 amino acids. Trimming cost V 3 bases and J 3 bases, with 9 bases left between them. The CDR3 protein is CASSFDRPNQPQHF. The DNA for the CDR3 is TGTGCCAGCAGTTTCGACAGGCCCAATCAGCCCCAGCATTTT.

The V gene is TRBV28, the J gene TRBJ2-1; 12 bases agree with TRBD2. Trimming removed 6 bases from V and 8 bases from J; junction bases left unmatched: 14. Per the germline V gene, CDR1 is MDHEN and CDR2 is SYDVKM. The CDR3 runs 17 residues. CDR3 bases: TGTGCCAGCAGGACCTTAGAACTAGCGGGAGGAAGGGATGAGCAGTTCTTC. Its protein is CASRTLELAGGRDEQFF. Drawing the rest from reference TRBV28 and TRBJ2-1, the complete variable domain is DVKVTQSSRYLVKRTGEKVFLECVQDMDHENMFWYRQDPGLGLRLIYFSYDVKMKEKGDIPEGYSVSREKKERFSLILESASTNQTSMYLCASRTLELAGGRDEQFFGPGTRLTVL.

This clonotype was found a few times. The gene calls are TRBV7-9 and TRBJ1-4; D unclear. V was clipped by 4 bases and J by 1 base, with 4 bases between them. The CDR3 has 13 residues. The germline gives CDR1 SEHNR, CDR2 FQNEAQ (reference sequence). CDR3 nucleotides: TGTGCCAGCAGCTCAGTAACTAATGAAAAACTGTTTTTT. It translates to CASSSVTNEKLFF.

This clonotype came up many times. This chain uses TRBV12-3 or TRBV12-4 with TRBJ2-1; 8 bases map to TRBD2. With 1 base clipped from V and 7 bases from J, the junction kept 3 bases outside the gene matches. The CDR3 covers 14 residues. CDR3 protein: CASSLGGRRNEQFF. The CDR3 DNA sequence: TGTGCCAGCAGTTTAGGCGGGAGGAGAAATGAGCAGTTCTTC.

On this clonotype: This may arise from a read error, as a much more abundant clone is one base away. The rearrangement uses TRBV18 and TRBJ2-2; a possible D gene is TRBD1 (6 bases). The CDR3 is 15 amino acids. Germline lookup yields CDR1 KGHSH and CDR2 LQKENI. Deletions cut 4 bases from V and 0 bases from J, with 9 bases between. The CDR3 coding sequence is TGTGCCAGCTCACGGACAGTGGCGAACACCGGGGAGCTGTTTTTT. Translation gives CASSRTVANTGELFF.

This clonotype was observed once. The V gene is TRBV2, the J gene TRBJ2-5, with 12 bases that match TRBD1. Germline trimming cut 8 bases from V and 5 bases from J; bases unmatched to any gene: 9. The CDR3 length is 15 residues. Germline CDR1 is SNHLY and CDR2 is FYNNEI. CDR3 amino acids: CASPRDRGRRETQYF. Here the CDR3 DNA reads TGTGCCAGCCCCCGGGACAGGGGGCGCCGGGAGACCCAGTACTTC.

This clonotype showed up many times. This rearrangement joins TRBV28 to TRBJ2-1, with TRBD2 identical over 12 bases. Germline V gene data show CDR1 as MDHEN and CDR2 as SYDVKM. Trimming cost V 1 base and J 9 bases; bases outside gene matches: 4. CDR3 length: 15 amino acids. The CDR3 nucleotides are TGTGCCAGCAGTTTATTGACTAGCGGGAGACGTGAGCAGTTCTTC. Amino acid sequence: CASSLLTSGRREQFF.

V gene TRBV19 combines with J gene TRBJ2-2; D call uncertain. V lost 1 base and J 4 bases, leaving 10 bases between the germline ends. Germline V gene data show CDR1 as LNHDA and CDR2 as SQIVND (reference sequence). This CDR3 spans 15 amino acids. The DNA of the CDR3 is TGTGCCAGTAGTATAGCCAGCTTAGGCACCGGGGAGCTGTTTTTT. This sequence encodes CASSIASLGTGELFF.

This clonotype was seen many times. The chain recombines TRBV2 with TRBJ2-7; TRBD1 agrees at 11 bases. V lost 0 bases and J lost 0; bases outside the gene matches: 1. The CDR3 is 16 amino acids. The germline V gene encodes CDR1 SNHLY and CDR2 FYNNEI. The DNA for the CDR3 is TGTGCCAGCAGTGAAGCGGGACAGGGGGACTCCTACGAGCAGTACTTC. This encodes CASSEAGQGDSYEQYF.

This clonotype was detected a few times. The chain combines TRBV28 with TRBJ1-2; 7 nucleotides match TRBD1. The CDR3 length is 14 residues. Germline CDR1 and CDR2: MDHEN and SYDVKM. The V gene end was trimmed by 6 bases and the J gene end by 9 bases; junction bases not matched to a gene: 13. DNA of the CDR3: TGTGCCAGCAGATACCGGGACAGAATATGGAGCTACACCTTC. Encoded protein: CASRYRDRIWSYTF.

This clonotype occurred many times. The chain joins TRBV28 to TRBJ2-1; 9 bases align to TRBD2. Germline V CDR1 and CDR2: MDHEN, SYDVKM. The V segment lost 8 bases and the J segment 7 bases; nucleotides outside the gene matches: 15. The CDR3 is made up of 16 amino acids. CDR3 sequence reads: CASPPPGSGSRNEQFF. The DNA for the CDR3 is TGTGCCAGCCCCCCTCCGGGTAGCGGGAGCCGTAATGAGCAGTTCTTC. The whole variable domain, remainder taken from reference TRBV28 and TRBJ2-1, is DVKVTQSSRYLVKRTGEKVFLECVQDMDHENMFWYRQDPGLGLRLIYFSYDVKMKEKGDIPEGYSVSREKKERFSLILESASTNQTSMYLCASPPPGSGSRNEQFFGPGTRLTVL.

This clonotype appeared many times. V is TRBV11-2 and J is TRBJ1-1, with D maybe TRBD1 (5 bases). Trimming cost V 1 base and J 6 bases, with 27 bases left between them. CDR1 and CDR2 (germline): SGHAT, FQNNGV. The CDR3 is 19 residues long. The CDR3 region is CASSLVGQYWTTTGAEAFF. In DNA form, the CDR3 reads TGTGCCAGCAGCTTAGTTGGGCAGTATTGGACAACGACTGGGGCTGAAGCTTTCTTT.

This clonotype was recorded at least ten times. This CDR3 is CSVLGAGGGEQYF. The CDR3 bases are TGCAGCGTTTTAGGAGCGGGAGGAGGCGAGCAGTACTTC. The J gene is TRBJ2-7, the V gene TRBV29-1, with 9 bases identical to TRBD2. Germline V gives CDR1 SQVTM, CDR2 ANQGSEA. V lost 5 bases, J lost 6 bases, and 8 bases stayed unmatched. The CDR3 runs to 13 residues.

This clonotype was counted many times. The chain joins TRBV12-3 or TRBV12-4 to TRBJ2-1; maybe TRBD1 (6 bases). The CDR3 runs 11 residues. The V gene lost 6 bases and the J gene lost 9 bases, with 9 bases spanning the gap. The CDR3 nucleotides are TGTGCCAGCAGCCAGGGGTTTGAGCAGTTCTTC. Its protein product is CASSQGFEQFF.

The chain links TRBV18 to TRBJ2-2, with D possibly TRBD2 on 5 matching bases. The CDR3 runs to 16 residues. Trimming took 4 bases from V and 0 from J, leaving 12 bases between them. Germline CDR1 KGHSH, CDR2 LQKENI. The DNA of the CDR3 is TGTGCCAGCTCACTCCCGGACTTGACGAACACCGGGGAGCTGTTTTTT. Amino acid sequence: CASSLPDLTNTGELFF. Complete variable domain (other parts from reference TRBV18 and TRBJ2-2): NAGVMQNPRHLVRRRGQEARLRCSPMKGHSHVYWYRQLPEEGLKFMVYLQKENIIDESGMPKERFSAEFPKEGPSILRIQQVVRGDSAAYFCASSLPDLTNTGELFFGEGSRLTVL.

The sample holds a few counts of this clonotype. This chain joins TRBV12-3 or TRBV12-4 and TRBJ1-2, with D unclear. V shed 6 bases and J shed 8 bases, with 16 bases lying between them. The CDR3 is made up of 13 amino acids. Written as DNA, the CDR3 is TGTGCCAGCAGCCACCCCGGTGGAGAAGGCTACACCTTC. Encoded protein: CASSHPGGEGYTF.

The CDR3 reads CASNVDSRGTEAFF. Here the CDR3 DNA reads TGTGCCAGTAACGTCGACAGTCGGGGCACTGAAGCTTTCTTT. The chain is built from TRBV19 and TRBJ1-1; the D gene is possibly TRBD1 (5 bases). This CDR3 is 14 amino acids long. CDR1 and CDR2 (germline): LNHDA, SQIVND (reference sequence). V lost 7 bases and J lost 4, with 16 bases in between. The variable domain in full, completed from reference TRBV19 and TRBJ1-1, reads DGGITQSPKYLFRKEGQNVTLSCEQNLNHDAMYWYRQDPGQGLRLIYYSQIVNDFQKGDIAEGYSVSREKKESFPLTVTSAQKNPTAFYLCASNVDSRGTEAFFGQGTRLTVV.

The chain has TRBV2 and TRBJ2-7, with D tentatively TRBD2 (5 bases). The length of the CDR3 is 13 residues. V shed 2 bases and J shed 3 bases, with 8 bases lying between them. In germline, CDR1 is SNHLY, CDR2 FYNNEI. CDR3 sequence reads: CASSETRDYEQYF. The CDR3 DNA reads as TGTGCCAGCAGTGAAACGAGGGACTACGAGCAGTACTTC.

V and J are TRBV30 and TRBJ1-3; D ambiguous. V lost 0 bases to trimming and J lost 3 bases, with 3 bases between them. Germline-derived CDR1 and CDR2 are GTSNPN and SVGIG (reference sequence). The CDR3 contains 12 residues. The chain's CDR3 is CAWSVGGNTIYF. The CDR3 bases are TGTGCCTGGAGTGTGGGTGGAAACACCATATATTTT.

The sample holds a few counts of this clonotype. V gene TRBV12-3 or TRBV12-4 combines with J gene TRBJ2-7; 10 bases are a match to TRBD2. V lost 5 bases and J lost 7; bases outside the gene matches: 8. CDR3 length: 14 residues. The CDR3 DNA reads TGTGCCAGCAGTCCCGGACTAGCGGCTCAGGAGCAGTACTTC. The encoded protein is CASSPGLAAQEQYF.

The chain combines TRBV29-1 with TRBJ1-1; D gene unclear. CDR3 size: 15 residues. CDR1 SQVTM and CDR2 ANQGSEA come from the germline V gene. V was trimmed by 0 bases and J by 1 base, leaving 12 bases between them. CDR3: CSVEEWRGGNTEAFF. The CDR3 bases are TGCAGCGTTGAAGAATGGCGGGGTGGGAACACTGAAGCTTTCTTT.

This clonotype showed up many times. The chain links TRBV7-9 to TRBJ2-7; D might be TRBD1 (6 bases). Germline CDR1 SEHNR, CDR2 FQNEAQ (reference sequence). V was pared by 5 bases and J by 2 bases, with 10 bases between. CDR3 length: 13 amino acids. CDR3 sequence reads: CASSDGQTYEQYF. CDR3 nucleotide sequence: TGTGCCAGCAGCGATGGACAGACCTACGAGCAGTACTTC. Together with reference TRBV7-9 and TRBJ2-7, the CDR3 gives the full variable domain: DTGVSQNPRHKITKRGQNVTFRCDPISEHNRLYWYRQTLGQGPEFLTYFQNEAQLEKSRLLSDRFSAERPKGSFSTLEIQRTEQGDSAMYLCASSDGQTYEQYFGPGTRLTVT.